Presented here are 2 T cell receptor beta chains from one specimen sequenced in a study of blood T cells in healthy people across ages. Primed by a sample-barcoded 5' primer and a J-beta primer mix, a second PCR proceeded for roughly 7 to 12 cycles. Each CDR3 protein is one row after TCRdb ran MiXCR on the 5' RACE reads. The sample includes 600,000 to 800,000 distinct CDR3 sequences, 52% of them seen just once. Sequenced sample: blood. The origin of the receptors is a woman aged 80 or over in good health.

This clonotype was seen only a few times. This chain connects TRBV28 to TRBJ2-2; 10 positions agree with TRBD2. The junction had 13 bases not matched to a gene; V was cut back by 6 bases and J by 9 bases. Germline V CDR1 and CDR2: MDHEN, SYDVKM. CDR3 length: 16 residues. CDR3 nucleotides: TGTGCCAGCAGCCACCTTTTCCTAGCGGGAGCCCGGGAGCTGTTTTTT. Translated: CASSHLFLAGARELFF. Full variable domain (remainder filled in from reference TRBV28 and TRBJ2-2): DVKVTQSSRYLVKRTGEKVFLECVQDMDHENMFWYRQDPGLGLRLIYFSYDVKMKEKGDIPEGYSVSREKKERFSLILESASTNQTSMYLCASSHLFLAGARELFFGEGSRLTVL.

The sample holds many counts of this clonotype. The genes are TRBV20-1 and TRBJ2-7, with D possibly being TRBD2 (6 bases). Trimming removed 0 bases from V and 2 bases from J, with 17 bases in between. The CDR3 is 16 residues long. Germline V gene sequence: CDR1 DFQATT, CDR2 SNEGSKA (reference sequence). The CDR3 DNA follows: TGCAGTGCTAGAGATGTTGGCGGGACCCCTCCCTACGAGCAGTACTTC. The encoded protein is CSARDVGGTPPYEQYF.